What follows are 20 T cell receptor beta chains derived from one specimen sequenced in a study of shared clonotypes between healthy human individuals. Libraries were prepared by immunoSEQ multiplex PCR; TCRdb keeps only in-frame clonotypes and omits some of them. The sample yields 400,000 to 600,000 clones, approximately 94% seen once. The sequencing input was naive CD4+ T cells sorted from blood. The sample's subset: CD45RA+ positively selected. Receptors originate from a woman aged 30 to 39 in good health.

This chain links TRBV28 with TRBJ1-1; 12 positions agree with TRBD1. The CDR3 has 17 amino acids. Germline V CDR1 and CDR2: MDHEN, SYDVKM. With V trimmed by 6 bases and J by 1 base, 9 bases remained unmatched. CDR3 residues: CASRDRDRGRRNTEAFF. In DNA, the CDR3 is TGTGCCAGCAGGGACCGGGACAGGGGGCGCAGGAACACTGAAGCTTTCTTT.

This clone has only one observation. This chain uses TRBV28 with TRBJ2-7; 8 bases line up with TRBD2. V trimming: 5 bases; J trimming: 2 bases; junction bases outside the gene matches: 8. There are 15 residues in the CDR3. Germline-derived CDR1 and CDR2 are MDHEN and SYDVKM. In DNA form, the CDR3 reads TGTGCCAGCAGTAGATCCGGGACTAGGACCTACGAGCAGTACTTC. Protein product: CASSRSGTRTYEQYF.

The chain is built from TRBV2 and TRBJ1-5, with D possibly TRBD1 on 6 matching bases. The germline V gene has CDR1 SNHLY and CDR2 FYNNEI. Trimming shortened V by 5 bases and J by 2 bases, and 16 bases separated the two germline ends. The CDR3 consists of 16 residues. The CDR3 reads CASSPRQAGGNQPQHF. Here the CDR3 DNA reads TGTGCCAGCAGTCCACGACAGGCGGGCGGCAATCAGCCCCAGCATTTT.

The V call is TRBV30, the J call TRBJ1-1, with D possibly being TRBD1 (6 bases). Germline V lookup: CDR1 GTSNPN, CDR2 SVGIG (reference sequence). This CDR3 spans 14 amino acids. Trimming shortened V by 2 bases and J by 3 bases, and 13 bases separated the two germline ends. For the CDR3, the DNA is TGTGCCTGGAGTTTAGGGGGAAGGGACACTGAAGCTTTCTTT. Translating it yields CAWSLGGRDTEAFF. Together with reference TRBV30 and TRBJ1-1, the CDR3 gives the full variable domain: SQTIHQWPATLVQPVGSPLSLECTVEGTSNPNLYWYRQAAGRGLQLLFYSVGIGQISSEVPQNLSASRPQDRQFILSSKKLLLSDSGFYLCAWSLGGRDTEAFFGQGTRLTVV.

This rearrangement joins TRBV9 to TRBJ2-7; TRBD1 agrees at 9 bases. There are 14 residues in the CDR3. Unmatched junction bases numbered 1, after V lost 0 bases and J lost 3 bases. Germline V lookup: CDR1 SGDLS, CDR2 YYNGEE. CDR3 in amino acids: CASSVVDRGYEQYF. Here the CDR3 DNA reads TGTGCCAGCAGCGTAGTGGACAGGGGCTACGAGCAGTACTTC. The variable domain in full, with the rest retrieved from reference TRBV9 and TRBJ2-7, is DSGVTQTPKHLITATGQRVTLRCSPRSGDLSVYWYQQSLDQGLQFLIQYYNGEERAKGNILERFSAQQFPDLHSELNLSSLELGDSALYFCASSVVDRGYEQYFGPGTRLTVT.

V gene TRBV5-1 combines with J gene TRBJ2-5; TRBD2 aligns across 9 bases. This CDR3 is built from 15 residues. V lost 4 bases to trimming and J lost 5 bases; unmatched junction nucleotides: 9. The germline CDR1 and CDR2 sequences are SGHRS and YFSETQ. The CDR3 bases are TGCGCCAGCAGCCCTCTAGCGGGAACGGGGGAGACCCAGTACTTC. It specifies CASSPLAGTGETQYF. The variable domain in full, with the rest retrieved from reference TRBV5-1 and TRBJ2-5, is KAGVTQTPRYLIKTRGQQVTLSCSPISGHRSVSWYQQTPGQGLQFLFEYFSETQRNKGNFPGRFSGRQFSNSRSEMNVSTLELGDSALYLCASSPLAGTGETQYFGPGTRLLVL.

Only one count was recorded for this clone. V gene TRBV5-1 combines with J gene TRBJ1-2; 7 bases fit TRBD1. V was clipped by 0 bases and J by 2 bases; unmatched bases: 4. CDR1 is SGHRS, CDR2 YFSETQ, per germline. CDR3 length: 15 amino acids. The CDR3 nucleotides are TGCGCCAGCAGCTTGGGGGACAGCACAAACTATGGCTACACCTTC. This codes for CASSLGDSTNYGYTF.

This chain connects TRBV28 to TRBJ2-2, with a weak D call TRBD2 (5 bases). CDR3 length: 15 residues. Per germline, CDR1 MDHEN and CDR2 SYDVKM. The germline V and J ends were trimmed by 6 bases and 3 bases, with 14 bases remaining between them. The CDR3 region is CASRHPDWDTGELFF. The DNA for the CDR3 is TGTGCCAGCAGACATCCGGACTGGGACACCGGGGAGCTGTTTTTT. The full variable domain, in which reference TRBV28 and TRBJ2-2 provide the parts outside the CDR3, is DVKVTQSSRYLVKRTGEKVFLECVQDMDHENMFWYRQDPGLGLRLIYFSYDVKMKEKGDIPEGYSVSREKKERFSLILESASTNQTSMYLCASRHPDWDTGELFFGEGSRLTVL.

The rearrangement links TRBV5-1 to TRBJ2-4, with D perhaps TRBD2 (6 bases). Trimming removed 0 bases at V and 0 bases at J, with 16 bases between. Germline-derived CDR1 and CDR2 are SGHRS and YFSETQ. The length of the CDR3 is 18 residues. CDR3 protein: CASSLDSGRGLAKNIQYF. The CDR3 DNA follows: TGCGCCAGCAGCTTGGACTCCGGGCGGGGCTTAGCCAAAAACATTCAGTACTTC.

The chain employs TRBV7-6 and TRBJ2-7, with D uncertain. V was clipped by 2 bases and J by 0 bases, with 14 bases between them. There are 16 residues in the CDR3. Germline loops: CDR1 SGHVS, CDR2 FNYEAQ. The CDR3 spells CASSLRSAVSSYEQYF. The CDR3, as DNA: TGTGCCAGCAGCTTAAGGTCGGCAGTAAGCTCCTACGAGCAGTACTTC.

The rearrangement joins TRBV29-1 to TRBJ2-7; tentatively, D is TRBD2 (7 bases). The CDR3 consists of 11 residues. Germline CDR1 reads SQVTM; CDR2 reads ANQGSEA. Trimming pared 4 bases from V and 7 bases from J, leaving 11 bases between. The CDR3 DNA is TGCAGCGTTGGTAAGGGGGGGGAGCAGTACTTC. This sequence encodes CSVGKGGEQYF.

CDR3 nucleotides: TGCGCCAGCAGCCCCCCGGGACAGGGGGGGCGGGATACGCAGTATTTT. Translating it yields CASSPPGQGGRDTQYF. This sequence joins TRBV5-1 and TRBJ2-3, with 11 nucleotides matching TRBD1. J gave up 6 bases and V 4 bases, and 10 bases lay outside the gene matches. The germline V gene has CDR1 SGHRS and CDR2 YFSETQ. This CDR3 spans 16 amino acids. The entire variable domain, with the rest obtained from reference TRBV5-1 and TRBJ2-3, is as follows: KAGVTQTPRYLIKTRGQQVTLSCSPISGHRSVSWYQQTPGQGLQFLFEYFSETQRNKGNFPGRFSGRQFSNSRSEMNVSTLELGDSALYLCASSPPGQGGRDTQYFGPGTRLTVL.

The CDR3 DNA follows: TGCAGTGCTGGCGAAATTGAGGAGCAGTTCTTC. The encoded protein is CSAGEIEEQFF. The V call is TRBV20-1, the J call TRBJ2-1; no reliable D call. The V and J ends lost 5 bases and 10 bases respectively, with 12 bases between them. Germline values: CDR1 DFQATT, CDR2 SNEGSKA (reference sequence). The CDR3 runs 11 residues.

CDR3 coding DNA: TGTGCCAGCAGTTCACGGGACTTCGTGGGCGACGAGCAGTACTTC. Protein sequence: CASSSRDFVGDEQYF. The chain combines TRBV6-5 with TRBJ2-7, with D possibly matching TRBD2 (6 bases). With 4 bases removed from V and 5 bases from J, the gap between germline ends came to 18 bases. The germline V gene encodes CDR1 MNHEY and CDR2 SVGAGI. CDR3 length: 15 residues.

The chain has TRBV7-3 and TRBJ2-7, with D tentatively TRBD2 (6 bases). This CDR3 has 15 residues. The germline CDR1 and CDR2 sequences are SGHTA and FQGTGA. Trimming shortened V by 5 bases and J by 3 bases, and 17 bases separated the two germline ends. The CDR3 nucleotides read TGTGCCAGCAGCCCCTCCGGCGGGACGGTCTACGAGCAGTACTTC. Translated: CASSPSGGTVYEQYF.

The genes are TRBV5-1 and TRBJ2-5; D unclear. V was pared by 0 bases and J by 3 bases, with 6 bases between. From germline, CDR1 is SGHRS and CDR2 YFSETQ. The CDR3 loop spans 13 amino acids. The CDR3 DNA reads TGCGCCAGCAGCTTGGAAGGGAAAGAGACCCAGTACTTC. Translation: CASSLEGKETQYF. The whole variable domain, remainder taken from reference TRBV5-1 and TRBJ2-5, is KAGVTQTPRYLIKTRGQQVTLSCSPISGHRSVSWYQQTPGQGLQFLFEYFSETQRNKGNFPGRFSGRQFSNSRSEMNVSTLELGDSALYLCASSLEGKETQYFGPGTRLLVL.

This sequence joins TRBV2 and TRBJ2-3; 9 bases are shared with TRBD1. There are 15 residues in the CDR3. Germline values: CDR1 SNHLY, CDR2 FYNNEI. V was clipped by 7 bases and J by 4 bases; unmatched bases: 9. CDR3 nucleotide sequence: TGTGCCAGCACCCGGGACAGGGCGGGCGCAGATACGCAGTATTTT. This codes for CASTRDRAGADTQYF.

This chain links TRBV18 with TRBJ1-1, with 7 bases identical to TRBD1. The CDR3 is 13 amino acids. Losses at the gene ends were 3 bases for V and 6 bases for J; bases not matched to a gene: 4. CDR1 is KGHSH and CDR2 is LQKENI in the germline V gene. CDR3 in DNA: TGTGCCAGCTCACCGTCGCAGGGGGCTGAAGCTTTCTTT. Amino acid sequence: CASSPSQGAEAFF.

The chain uses TRBV28 and TRBJ2-5; D remains unclear. CDR3 length: 14 residues. Germline V gene sequence: CDR1 MDHEN, CDR2 SYDVKM. Trimming took 3 bases from V and 3 from J, leaving 11 bases between them. The CDR3 DNA reads TGTGCCAGCAGTTTTAATGTGGCAAAAGAGACCCAGTACTTC. As protein: CASSFNVAKETQYF. The full variable domain, with the rest looked up from reference TRBV28 and TRBJ2-5, is DVKVTQSSRYLVKRTGEKVFLECVQDMDHENMFWYRQDPGLGLRLIYFSYDVKMKEKGDIPEGYSVSREKKERFSLILESASTNQTSMYLCASSFNVAKETQYFGPGTRLLVL.

In the case of this clone: Other nucleotide sequences in the sample specify the same CDR3. The J gene is TRBJ2-3, the V gene TRBV6-4; D gene ambiguous. Trimming took 3 bases from V and 0 from J, leaving 4 bases between them. This CDR3 is 13 amino acids long. Germline values: CDR1 MRHNA, CDR2 SNTAGT. The CDR3 DNA is TGTGCCAGCAGTGAAGGAAGCACAGATACGCAGTATTTT. Translating gives CASSEGSTDTQYF.